This T cell receptor beta chain is drawn from a study of cytomegalovirus exposure and HLA in healthy donors. On the study more broadly: The same platform as the roughly 630 first-cohort repertoires was used for the 110 or so validation repertoires, a later analysis reported.

With V trimmed by 5 bases and J by 3 bases, 7 bases remained unmatched. Germline V CDR1 and CDR2: LNHDA, SQIVND (reference sequence). CDR3 length equals 15 residues. TCRdb keeps only in-frame clones here, not all; method: immunoSEQ multiplex PCR. Of about 150,000 clones listed, around 83% are singletons. Study conclusions and caveats: Subsequent analysis revealed that first-cohort TCR clusters tended to co-occur in the roughly 120 validation repertoires. The classifier, whose performance was assessed in both the original and validation cohorts, reportedly diagnosed cytomegalovirus status with high specificity and sensitivity.

Regarding this clone: What it binds is not known. The same CDR3 can be traced to other DNA sequences in this sample.

This TCR was recovered from a human donor in good health. Material for sequencing was PBMCs. The J gene is TRBJ1-5, the V gene TRBV19, with 7 bases aligning to TRBD1. CDR3 DNA sequence: TGTGCCAGTAGTTCCCGGGACAGACTCAATCAGCCCCAGCATTTT. Amino acids: CASSSRDRLNQPQHF.